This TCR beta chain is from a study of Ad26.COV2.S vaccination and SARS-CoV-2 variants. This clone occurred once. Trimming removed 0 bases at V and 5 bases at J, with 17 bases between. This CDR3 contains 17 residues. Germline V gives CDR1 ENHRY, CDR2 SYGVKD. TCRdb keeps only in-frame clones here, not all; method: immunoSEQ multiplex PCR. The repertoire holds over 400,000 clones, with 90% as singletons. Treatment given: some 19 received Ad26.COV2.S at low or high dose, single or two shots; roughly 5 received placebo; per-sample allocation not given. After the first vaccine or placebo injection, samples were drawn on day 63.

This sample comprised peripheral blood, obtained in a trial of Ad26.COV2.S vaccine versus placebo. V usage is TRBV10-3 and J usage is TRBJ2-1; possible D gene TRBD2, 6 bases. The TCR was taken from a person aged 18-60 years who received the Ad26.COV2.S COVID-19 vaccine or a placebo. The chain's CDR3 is CAISESGTVSGDNEQFF. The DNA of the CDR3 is TGTGCCATCAGTGAGTCAGGAACAGTGTCGGGGGACAATGAGCAGTTCTTC.